This TCR beta chain was observed in a study of spatial heterogeneity in lung cancer. Whole-study findings and limits: For expanded intratumoral alpha and beta TCRs, counts tracked tumor mutation counts.

This sample's time point: sample taken at primary tumor resection. About this clonotype itself: As yet, its antigen is unknown.

V was pared by 4 bases and J by 12 bases, with 16 bases between. Germline loops: CDR1 SQVTM, CDR2 ANQGSEA. The CDR3 is 12 amino acids. TCRdb re-called the 5' RACE reads through MiXCR, storing one row per CDR3 protein. The table shows roughly 5,000 distinct CDR3 sequences, with roughly 30% occurring only once. The sequence was obtained from a male donor with early-stage non-small cell lung cancer. The genes are TRBV29-1 and TRBJ2-1; D is possibly TRBD2 (6 bases). The sample was lung tumor tissue, taken at surgery. For the CDR3, the DNA is TGCAGCGTTGGTTCCGAGGACGGGGGGCAGTTCTTC. This codes for CSVGSEDGGQFF.